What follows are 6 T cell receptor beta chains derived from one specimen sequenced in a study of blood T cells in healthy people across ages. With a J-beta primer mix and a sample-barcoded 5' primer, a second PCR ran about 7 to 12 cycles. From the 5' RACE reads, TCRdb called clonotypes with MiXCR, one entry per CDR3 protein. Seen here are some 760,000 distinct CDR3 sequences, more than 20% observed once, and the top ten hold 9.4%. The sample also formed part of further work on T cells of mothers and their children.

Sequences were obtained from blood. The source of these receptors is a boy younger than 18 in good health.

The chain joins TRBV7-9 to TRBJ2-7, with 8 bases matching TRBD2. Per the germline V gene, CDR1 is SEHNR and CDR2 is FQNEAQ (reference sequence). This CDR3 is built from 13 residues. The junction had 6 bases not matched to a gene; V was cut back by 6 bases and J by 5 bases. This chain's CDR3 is CASSTGLANEQYF. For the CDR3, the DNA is TGTGCCAGCAGTACCGGACTAGCCAACGAGCAGTACTTC. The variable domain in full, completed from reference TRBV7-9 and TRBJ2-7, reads DTGVSQNPRHKITKRGQNVTFRCDPISEHNRLYWYRQTLGQGPEFLTYFQNEAQLEKSRLLSDRFSAERPKGSFSTLEIQRTEQGDSAMYLCASSTGLANEQYFGPGTRLTVT.

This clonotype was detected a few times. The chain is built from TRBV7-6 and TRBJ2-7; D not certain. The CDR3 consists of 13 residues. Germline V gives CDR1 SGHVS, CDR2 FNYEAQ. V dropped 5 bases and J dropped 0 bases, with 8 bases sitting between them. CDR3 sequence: CASSPSHSYEQYF. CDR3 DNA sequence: TGTGCCAGCAGCCCAAGTCACTCCTACGAGCAGTACTTC.

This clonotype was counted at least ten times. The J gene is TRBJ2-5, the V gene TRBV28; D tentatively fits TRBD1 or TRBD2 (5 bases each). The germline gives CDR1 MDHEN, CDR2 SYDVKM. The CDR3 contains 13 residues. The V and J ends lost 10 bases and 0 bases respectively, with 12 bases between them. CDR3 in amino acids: CANRTDNQETQYF. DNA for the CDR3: TGTGCCAACAGGACTGACAACCAAGAGACCCAGTACTTC. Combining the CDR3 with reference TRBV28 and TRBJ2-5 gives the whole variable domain DVKVTQSSRYLVKRTGEKVFLECVQDMDHENMFWYRQDPGLGLRLIYFSYDVKMKEKGDIPEGYSVSREKKERFSLILESASTNQTSMYLCANRTDNQETQYFGPGTRLLVL.

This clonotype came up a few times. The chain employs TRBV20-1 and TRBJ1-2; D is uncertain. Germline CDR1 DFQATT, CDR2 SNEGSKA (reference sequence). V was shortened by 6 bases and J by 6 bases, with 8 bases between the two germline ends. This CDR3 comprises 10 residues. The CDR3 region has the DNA TGCAGTGCGTCAATAAATGGCTACACCTTC. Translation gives CSASINGYTF.

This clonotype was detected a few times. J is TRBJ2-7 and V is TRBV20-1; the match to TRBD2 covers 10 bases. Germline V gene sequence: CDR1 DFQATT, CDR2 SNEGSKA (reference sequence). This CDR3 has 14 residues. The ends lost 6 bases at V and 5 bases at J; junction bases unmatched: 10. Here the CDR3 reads CSAYSSGRINEQYF. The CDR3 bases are TGCAGTGCCTATTCTAGCGGGAGAATCAACGAGCAGTACTTC.

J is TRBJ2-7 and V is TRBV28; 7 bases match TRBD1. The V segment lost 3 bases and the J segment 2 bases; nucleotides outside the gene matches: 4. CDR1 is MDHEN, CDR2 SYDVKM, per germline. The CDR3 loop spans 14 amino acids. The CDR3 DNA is TGTGCCAGCAGTTTGACAGGGTCGGCCTACGAGCAGTACTTC. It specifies CASSLTGSAYEQYF. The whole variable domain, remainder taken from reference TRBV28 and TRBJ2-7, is DVKVTQSSRYLVKRTGEKVFLECVQDMDHENMFWYRQDPGLGLRLIYFSYDVKMKEKGDIPEGYSVSREKKERFSLILESASTNQTSMYLCASSLTGSAYEQYFGPGTRLTVT.